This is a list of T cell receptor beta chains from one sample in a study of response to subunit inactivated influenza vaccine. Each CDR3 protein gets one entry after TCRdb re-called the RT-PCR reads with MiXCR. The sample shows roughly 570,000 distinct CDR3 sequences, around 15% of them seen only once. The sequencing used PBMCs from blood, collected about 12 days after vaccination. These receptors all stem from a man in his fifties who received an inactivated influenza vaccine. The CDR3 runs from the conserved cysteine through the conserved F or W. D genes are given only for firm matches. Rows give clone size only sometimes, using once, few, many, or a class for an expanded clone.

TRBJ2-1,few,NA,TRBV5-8,CASSLAGRLGNEQFF,TGTGCCAGCAGCTTGGCCGGCCGCCTTGGGAATGAGCAGTTCTTC
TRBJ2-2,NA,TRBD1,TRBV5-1,CASRHRQGKGTGELFF,TGCGCCAGCAGACACCGACAGGGAAAAGGAACCGGGGAGCTGTTTTTT
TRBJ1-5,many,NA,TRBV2,CASSESFVDQPQHF,TGTGCCAGCAGTGAATCGTTCGTCGATCAGCCCCAGCATTTT
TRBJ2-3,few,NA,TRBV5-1,CASSLDGLPSDTQYF,TGCGCCAGCAGCTTGGATGGACTTCCGAGCGATACGCAGTATTTT
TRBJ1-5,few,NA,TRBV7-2,CASSPQPGPNQPQHF,TGTGCCAGCAGCCCGCAGCCAGGCCCCAATCAGCCCCAGCATTTT
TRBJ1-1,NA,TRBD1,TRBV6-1,CASSRAGTGGGNTEAFF,TGTGCCAGCAGTCGGGCCGGGACAGGGGGAGGGAACACTGAAGCTTTCTTT
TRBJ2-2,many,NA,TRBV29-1,CSVREGTGELFF,TGCAGCGTCCGTGAGGGCACCGGGGAGCTGTTTTTT
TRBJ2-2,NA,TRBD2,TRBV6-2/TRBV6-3,CASSYSRTSGVTGELFF,TGTGCCAGCAGTTACTCACGGACTAGCGGGGTCACCGGGGAGCTGTTTTTT
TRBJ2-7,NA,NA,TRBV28,CASSSSGHRLEEQYF,NA
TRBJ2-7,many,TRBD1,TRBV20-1,CSARDGTVPYEQYF,TGCAGTGCTAGAGATGGGACAGTACCTTACGAGCAGTACTTC
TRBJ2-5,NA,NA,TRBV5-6,CASSPYDGRETQYF,TGTGCCAGCAGCCCATATGACGGGCGAGAGACCCAGTACTTC
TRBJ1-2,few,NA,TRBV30,CAWSVRRGITYGYTF,TGTGCCTGGAGTGTACGGAGGGGGATTACCTATGGCTACACCTTC
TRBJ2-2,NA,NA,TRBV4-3,CASSQDRPDTGELFF,TGCGCCAGCAGCCAAGATAGGCCGGACACCGGGGAGCTGTTTTTT
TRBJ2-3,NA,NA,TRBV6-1,CASTHEGRGTDTQYF,TGTGCCAGCACCCACGAGGGTCGAGGCACAGATACGCAGTATTTT
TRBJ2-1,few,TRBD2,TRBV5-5,CASSLVLAGGLSYNEQFF,TGTGCCAGCAGCTTGGTTCTAGCGGGAGGACTCTCCTACAATGAGCAGTTCTTC
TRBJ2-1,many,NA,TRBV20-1,CSAPDGGGWGSEQFF,TGCAGTGCTCCAGACGGGGGCGGCTGGGGTAGTGAGCAGTTCTTC
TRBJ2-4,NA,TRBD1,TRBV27,CASSLYYGTGNIQYF,TGTGCCAGCAGTTTATACTACGGGACAGGAAACATTCAGTACTTC
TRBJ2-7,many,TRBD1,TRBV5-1,CASSLGQGNYEQYF,TGCGCCAGCAGCTTGGGACAGGGGAACTACGAGCAGTACTTC
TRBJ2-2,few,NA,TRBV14,CASSQELAYTGELFF,TGTGCCAGCAGCCAAGAGTTGGCATACACCGGGGAGCTGTTTTTT
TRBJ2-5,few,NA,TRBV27,CASSWVGAGETQYF,TGTGCCAGCAGTTGGGTCGGGGCAGGAGAGACCCAGTACTTC
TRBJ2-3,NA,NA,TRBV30,CAWTTGSGSTDTQYF,TGTGCCTGGACAACAGGGAGCGGAAGCACAGATACGCAGTATTTT
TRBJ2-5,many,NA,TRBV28,CASSFSDRAYGTQYF,TGTGCCAGCAGTTTCAGTGATCGGGCCTATGGGACCCAGTACTTC
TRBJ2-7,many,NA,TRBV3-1,CASSHTVGSYEQYF,TGTGCCAGCAGCCATACGGTGGGTAGCTACGAGCAGTACTTC
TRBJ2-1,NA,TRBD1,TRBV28,CASSLYRAGGGNEQFF,TGTGCCAGCAGTTTATATCGGGCAGGGGGCGGGAATGAGCAGTTCTTC
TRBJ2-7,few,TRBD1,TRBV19,CASRPPGQGAYEQYF,TGTGCCAGTAGACCCCCGGGACAGGGCGCCTACGAGCAGTACTTC
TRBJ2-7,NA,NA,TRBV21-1,CASSKWGTGRVPYEQYF,TGTGCCAGCAGCAAATGGGGGACGGGCCGGGTCCCCTACGAGCAGTACTTC
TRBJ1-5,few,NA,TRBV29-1,CSVGWRGNQPQHF,TGCAGCGTTGGGTGGAGGGGCAATCAGCCCCAGCATTTT
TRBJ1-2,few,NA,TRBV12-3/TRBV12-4,CASSLPGSGYTF,TGTGCCAGCAGTTTACCGGGTAGTGGCTACACCTTC
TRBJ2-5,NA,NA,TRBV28,CASSLSDFRTQYF,TGTGCCAGCAGTTTATCCGACTTTCGGACCCAGTACTTC
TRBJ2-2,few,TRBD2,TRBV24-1,CATSDLPSGGPNTGELFF,TGTGCCACCAGTGATTTGCCTAGCGGGGGGCCGAACACCGGGGAGCTGTTTTTT
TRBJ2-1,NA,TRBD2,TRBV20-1,CSARVGAGRYSEQFF,TGCAGTGCTAGAGTAGGAGCGGGACGTTATTCGGAGCAGTTCTTC
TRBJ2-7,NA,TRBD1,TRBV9,CASSPKSGTGAEQYF,TGTGCCAGCAGCCCAAAGTCCGGGACAGGGGCCGAGCAGTACTTC
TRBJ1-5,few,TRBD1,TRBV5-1,CASRETGDSNQPQHF,TGCGCCAGCAGGGAGACAGGGGACAGCAATCAGCCCCAGCATTTT
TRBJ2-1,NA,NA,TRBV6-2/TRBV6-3,CASSYSRSYHEQFF,TGTGCCAGCAGTTACTCACGGAGTTACCATGAGCAGTTCTTC
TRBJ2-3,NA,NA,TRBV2,CASTLRGSTDTQYF,TGTGCCAGCACGCTGCGGGGCAGCACAGATACGCAGTATTTT
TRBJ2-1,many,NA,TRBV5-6,CASGGLSRHNEQFF,TGTGCCAGCGGGGGGTTGTCCCGACACAATGAGCAGTTCTTC
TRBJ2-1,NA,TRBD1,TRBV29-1,CSVEVGQGNYNEQFF,TGCAGCGTTGAAGTCGGACAGGGGAATTACAATGAGCAGTTCTTC
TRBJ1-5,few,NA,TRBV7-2,CASSPTGHSNQPQHF,TGTGCCAGCAGCCCGACAGGTCATAGCAATCAGCCCCAGCATTTT
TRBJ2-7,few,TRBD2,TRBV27,CASSNRAGTSGIYEQYF,TGTGCCAGCAGTAACCGCGCCGGGACTAGCGGGATTTACGAGCAGTACTTC
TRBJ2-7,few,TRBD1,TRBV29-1,CSVENNGQAWDEQYF,TGCAGCGTTGAAAATAACGGACAGGCTTGGGACGAGCAGTACTTC
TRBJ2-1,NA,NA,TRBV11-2,CASSIPGYYNEQFF,TGTGCCAGCAGCATACCGGGGTACTACAATGAGCAGTTCTTC
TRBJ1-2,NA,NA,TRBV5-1,CASSVTPGTRGGYTF,TGCGCCAGCAGCGTGACTCCCGGGACGAGAGGTGGCTACACCTTC
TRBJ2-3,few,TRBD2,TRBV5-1,CASSSGTSSVPVTDTQYF,TGCGCCAGCAGCTCAGGGACTAGTAGTGTACCCGTAACAGATACGCAGTATTTT
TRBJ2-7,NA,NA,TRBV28,CASSPGGTRYEQYF,TGTGCCAGCAGTCCGGGCGGGACTCGCTACGAGCAGTACTTC
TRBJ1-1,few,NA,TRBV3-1,CASSPEGGTRAFF,TGTGCCAGCAGCCCGGAGGGAGGGACTCGAGCTTTCTTT
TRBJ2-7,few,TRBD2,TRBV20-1,CSARDPSGRTYEQYF,TGCAGTGCTAGAGATCCCAGCGGGAGGACCTACGAGCAGTACTTC